This paragraph covers one T cell receptor beta chain sequence. Its antigen is unknown. Trimming took off 3 bases at V and 2 bases at J, with 7 bases between the two ends. Looked up from germline, CDR1 is SGHTA and CDR2 is FQGTGA. This CDR3 comprises 13 residues. Sequencing involved patients with CD8+CD57+ cell expansion previously shown by flow cytometry. The cohort consisted entirely of patients having severe acquired aplastic anemia. The data were taken from a study of CD8+CD57+ T cells in acquired aplastic anemia. Looking at the study overall: Sorted CD4+ and CD8+ cell DNA averaged roughly 3 ug. Findings and caveats of the study: Overlap between patients and controls comprised twenty-nine CD8+ CDR3 sequences.

Using genomic DNA as the template, TCR beta VDJ and CDR3 profiling was carried out. TCRdb redid the calling of the reads with MiXCR, one entry per CDR3 protein. In the table there are about 160,000 distinct CDR3 sequences, 71% of which are singletons. Sample: sorted CD4+, CD8+, or CD8+CD57+ T cells (not recorded which) from PBMCs. The J gene is TRBJ1-2, the V gene TRBV7-3, with D possibly matching TRBD1 (5 bases). The receptor was isolated from a human donor with aplastic anemia. The CDR3 sequence: CASSLGLNYGYTF. For the CDR3, the DNA is TGTGCCAGCAGCTTGGGACTAAACTATGGCTACACCTTC.